This TCR beta chain was observed in a study of graft-versus-host responses after intestinal transplantation. Libraries were prepared by immunoSEQ multiplex PCR; TCRdb keeps only in-frame clonotypes and omits some of them. This table has 80,000 to 90,000 clones, 92% appearing once. A remark on this clone: Antigen unknown.

V was trimmed by 3 bases and J by 1 base, leaving 13 bases between them. Looked up from germline, CDR1 is MNHEY and CDR2 is SMNVEV (reference sequence). The CDR3 consists of 17 residues. Sequenced here: unstimulated CD4+ T cells sorted from spleen or lymph node cells, sampled before intestinal transplant. This sequence originates from a human donor who received an intestinal transplant. This chain links TRBV27 with TRBJ2-6; possible D gene TRBD2, 6 bases. The CDR3 region has the DNA TGTGCCAGCAGTTTGGAGGGCTCCGCTTCTGGGGCCAACGTCCTGACTTTC. Residues: CASSLEGSASGANVLTF.